A single sample gave rise to the 4 T cell receptor beta chains below, sequenced in a study of breast tumors, draining lymph nodes, adjacent tissues. Samples came from axillary lymph nodes draining the breast cancer. TCRdb reprocessed the multiplex PCR reads via MiXCR and lists one record per CDR3 protein. The data show some 110,000 distinct CDR3 sequences, with less than 40% seen just once and less than 6% held by the top ten. Sample: axillary lymph node tissue. Every receptor here comes from a female donor with breast cancer. Some clones in this sample may be carry-over from other donors' samples.

A note on this clonotype: The junction does not match germline at one end; this may be a read error. The CDR3 DNA sequence: TGTGCCAGCAGCCTAGCCACCCTTTATACGCAGTATTTT. It specifies CASSLATLYTQYF. This chain links TRBV7-2 with TRBJ2-3, with a tentative D call TRBD2 (5 bases). Germline values: CDR1 SGHTA, CDR2 FQGNSA. The CDR3 sequence is 13 residues long.

This clonotype was recorded many times. The chain couples TRBV19 to TRBJ2-3, with TRBD1 matching 7 bases. The CDR3 consists of 15 residues. After removal of 6 bases from V and 0 bases from J, the junction contained 6 bases not matched to a gene. The germline gives CDR1 LNHDA, CDR2 SQIVND (reference sequence). CDR3 sequence (DNA): TGTGCCAGTAGGCTGGGACAGACTAGCACAGATACGCAGTATTTT. It codes for CASRLGQTSTDTQYF.

The gene calls are TRBV29-1 and TRBJ2-2; D call uncertain. The length of the CDR3 is 12 residues. V was shortened by 8 bases and J by 4 bases, with 11 bases between the two germline ends. Germline V gives CDR1 SQVTM, CDR2 ANQGSEA. For the CDR3, the DNA is TGCAGCTCCGAGAGCGTCACCGGGGAGCTGTTTTTT. It yields the protein CSSESVTGELFF.

This clonotype came up many times. The chain is built from TRBV5-1 and TRBJ2-5, with 10 bases that match TRBD2. Unmatched junction bases numbered 5, after V lost 1 base and J lost 5 bases. Germline CDR1 is SGHRS and CDR2 is YFSETQ. The CDR3 covers 15 residues. The CDR3 loop is CASSLSAGGWETQYF. In DNA form, the CDR3 reads TGCGCCAGCAGCTTGTCAGCGGGAGGGTGGGAGACCCAGTACTTC.